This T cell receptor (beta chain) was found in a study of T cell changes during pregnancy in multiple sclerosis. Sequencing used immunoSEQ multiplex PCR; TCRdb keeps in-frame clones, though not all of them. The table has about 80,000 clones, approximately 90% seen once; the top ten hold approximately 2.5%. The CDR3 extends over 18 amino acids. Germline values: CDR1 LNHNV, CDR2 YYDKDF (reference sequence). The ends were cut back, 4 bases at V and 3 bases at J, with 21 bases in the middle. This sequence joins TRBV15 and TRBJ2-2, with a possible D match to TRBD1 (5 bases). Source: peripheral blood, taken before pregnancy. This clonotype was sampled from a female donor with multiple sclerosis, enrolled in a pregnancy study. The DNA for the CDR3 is TGTGCCACCAGCACCCTCCTGGGGCGAGAACTACACACCGGGGAGCTGTTTTTT. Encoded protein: CATSTLLGRELHTGELFF. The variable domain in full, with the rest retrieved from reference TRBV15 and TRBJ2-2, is DAMVIQNPRYQVTQFGKPVTLSCSQTLNHNVMYWYQQKSSQAPKLLFHYYDKDFNNEADTPDNFQSRRPNTSFCFLDIRSPGLGDTAMYLCATSTLLGRELHTGELFFGEGSRLTVL.